This is a list of T cell receptor beta chains from one sample in a study of cytomegalovirus exposure and HLA in healthy donors. Measured with immunoSEQ multiplex PCR; TCRdb has only the in-frame clones, and not every one. The table shows 190,000 or so clones, with around four fifths occurring only once. Sequences were obtained from PBMCs. The receptor set was obtained from a man in his forties or fifties in good health and CMV-seronegative. CDR3s include the opening cysteine and the closing phenylalanine or tryptophan. Fields, in order: J gene, clone size, D gene, CDR3 length, V gene, CDR3 DNA, CDR3 protein. D genes are given only for firm matches. Size is omitted from some rows. Given values are once, few, many or a class for expanded clones.

j_call: TRBJ2-7
clone_size: .
d_call: TRBD2
cdr3_length: 14
v_call: TRBV6-5
cdr3_nt: TGTGCCAGCAGTTACGGTCGGGCGGGGGTCGAGCAGTACTTC
cdr3_aa: CASSYGRAGVEQYF

j_call: TRBJ2-2
clone_size: .
d_call: .
cdr3_length: 14
v_call: TRBV2
cdr3_nt: TGTGCCAGCACCCCATCAGGGATTAACGGGGAGCTGTTTTTT
cdr3_aa: CASTPSGINGELFF

j_call: TRBJ2-5
clone_size: .
d_call: TRBD1
cdr3_length: 14
v_call: TRBV18
cdr3_nt: TGTGCCAGCTCACCAAACAGGGGCAGAGAGACCCAGTACTTC
cdr3_aa: CASSPNRGRETQYF

j_call: TRBJ1-5
clone_size: .
d_call: .
cdr3_length: 15
v_call: TRBV10-3
cdr3_nt: TGTGCCATCAGTGAGTCGTCCCAGGGTAATCAGCCCCAGCATTTT
cdr3_aa: CAISESSQGNQPQHF

j_call: TRBJ1-4
clone_size: .
d_call: TRBD1
cdr3_length: 15
v_call: TRBV6-1
cdr3_nt: TGTGCCAGCAGTGGAGGAGGGGGCCAGGTTGAAAAACTGTTTTTT
cdr3_aa: CASSGGGGQVEKLFF

j_call: TRBJ2-3
clone_size: .
d_call: .
cdr3_length: 15
v_call: TRBV5-1
cdr3_nt: TGCGCCAGCAGCTCGATTAGGGGCAGCACAGATACGCAGTATTTT
cdr3_aa: CASSSIRGSTDTQYF

j_call: TRBJ2-5
clone_size: .
d_call: .
cdr3_length: 15
v_call: TRBV5-6
cdr3_nt: TGTGCCAGCAGCTTGATTCGGCAGGGTAAAGAGACCCAGTACTTC
cdr3_aa: CASSLIRQGKETQYF

j_call: TRBJ2-1
clone_size: .
d_call: TRBD2
cdr3_length: 15
v_call: TRBV27
cdr3_nt: TGTGCCAGCAGTCCCCTAGCGGGAGGCCGAATGATGGAGTTCTTC
cdr3_aa: CASSPLAGGRMMEFF

j_call: TRBJ2-3
clone_size: .
d_call: .
cdr3_length: 13
v_call: TRBV5-1
cdr3_nt: TGCGCCAGCTGGAGGACTAGCACAGATACGCAGTATTTT
cdr3_aa: CASWRTSTDTQYF

j_call: TRBJ2-2
clone_size: few
d_call: TRBD1
cdr3_length: 15
v_call: TRBV6-6
cdr3_nt: TGTGCCAGCAGCTCAGGGACAGTCGGTCCCGGGGAGCTGTTTTTT
cdr3_aa: CASSSGTVGPGELFF

j_call: TRBJ2-7
clone_size: few
d_call: TRBD1
cdr3_length: 13
v_call: TRBV7-9
cdr3_nt: TGTGCCAGCAGCTTAAGGACAGGGGACGAGCAGTACTTC
cdr3_aa: CASSLRTGDEQYF

j_call: TRBJ1-5
clone_size: .
d_call: TRBD1
cdr3_length: 14
v_call: TRBV4-3
cdr3_nt: TGCGCCAGCAGCCAAGGACAGGGGATACAGCCCCAGCATTTT
cdr3_aa: CASSQGQGIQPQHF

j_call: TRBJ2-1
clone_size: .
d_call: TRBD2
cdr3_length: 17
v_call: TRBV7-2
cdr3_nt: TGTGCCAGCAGCCAATTAGTATTGTCTAGCGGTAGTAATGAGCAGTTCTTC
cdr3_aa: CASSQLVLSSGSNEQFF

j_call: TRBJ1-5
clone_size: .
d_call: TRBD1
cdr3_length: 13
v_call: TRBV18
cdr3_nt: TGTGCCAGCTCAAGGGACAGCGATCAGCCCCAGCATTTT
cdr3_aa: CASSRDSDQPQHF

j_call: TRBJ2-2
clone_size: .
d_call: .
cdr3_length: 17
v_call: TRBV4-1
cdr3_nt: TGCGCCAGCAGCCCCGGGTGGGGGGGCCAGCTGACCGGGGAGCTGTTTTTT
cdr3_aa: CASSPGWGGQLTGELFF

j_call: TRBJ2-7
clone_size: .
d_call: .
cdr3_length: 14
v_call: TRBV5-1
cdr3_nt: TGCGCCAGCAGCTTGGATGGACAGTCCTACGAGCAGTACTTC
cdr3_aa: CASSLDGQSYEQYF

j_call: TRBJ2-1
clone_size: .
d_call: .
cdr3_length: 15
v_call: TRBV27
cdr3_nt: TGTGCCAGCAGTTTTTTGGGGGGTTCCTACAATGAGCAGTTCTTC
cdr3_aa: CASSFLGGSYNEQFF

j_call: TRBJ1-2
clone_size: .
d_call: TRBD1
cdr3_length: 17
v_call: TRBV28
cdr3_nt: TGTGCCAGCAGTTTGGGGATAAGGACAGGGGGGCACTATGGCTACACCTTC
cdr3_aa: CASSLGIRTGGHYGYTF

j_call: TRBJ1-1
clone_size: .
d_call: .
cdr3_length: 15
v_call: TRBV5-5
cdr3_nt: TGTGCCAGCAGCGGCGGTTTGAGTTTGGGCACTGAAGCTTTCTTT
cdr3_aa: CASSGGLSLGTEAFF

j_call: TRBJ2-7
clone_size: .
d_call: .
cdr3_length: 14
v_call: TRBV4-3
cdr3_nt: TGCGCCAGCAGCCACGGGACTGGGACCTACGAGCAGTACTTC
cdr3_aa: CASSHGTGTYEQYF

j_call: TRBJ2-5
clone_size: .
d_call: TRBD1
cdr3_length: 14
v_call: TRBV6-5
cdr3_nt: TGTGCCAGCAGTTACCGCCGGGACAGAGAGACCCAGTACTTC
cdr3_aa: CASSYRRDRETQYF

j_call: TRBJ1-6
clone_size: .
d_call: TRBD1
cdr3_length: 16
v_call: TRBV7-9
cdr3_nt: TGTGCCAGCAGCTTCCGGGGACAGGTTTATAATTCACCCCTCCACTTT
cdr3_aa: CASSFRGQVYNSPLHF

j_call: TRBJ2-7
clone_size: .
d_call: .
cdr3_length: 13
v_call: TRBV29-1
cdr3_nt: TGCAGCGTTTCCGGGTTACACTCCTACGAGCAGTACTTC
cdr3_aa: CSVSGLHSYEQYF

j_call: TRBJ1-2
clone_size: few
d_call: TRBD1
cdr3_length: 12
v_call: TRBV6-1
cdr3_nt: TGTGCCAGCAGGGATCGACAGGGAGGCTACACCTTC
cdr3_aa: CASRDRQGGYTF

j_call: TRBJ1-1
clone_size: .
d_call: .
cdr3_length: 14
v_call: TRBV18
cdr3_nt: TGTGCCAGCTCACCTCTTACAGGGTGGACTGAAGCTTTCTTT
cdr3_aa: CASSPLTGWTEAFF

j_call: TRBJ1-2
clone_size: few
d_call: TRBD1
cdr3_length: 15
v_call: TRBV7-2
cdr3_nt: TGTGCCAGCAGTTACCGGGACAGGGGGCTCGGTGGCTACACCTTC
cdr3_aa: CASSYRDRGLGGYTF

j_call: TRBJ2-5
clone_size: .
d_call: TRBD2
cdr3_length: 18
v_call: TRBV7-2
cdr3_nt: TGTGCCAGCAGCTTTAAGGGACTAGCGGGGGGCGGAGGGGAGACCCAGTACTTC
cdr3_aa: CASSFKGLAGGGGETQYF

j_call: TRBJ2-1
clone_size: .
d_call: TRBD2
cdr3_length: 13
v_call: TRBV5-1
cdr3_nt: TGCGCCAGCAGCTACGGGACTAGTAATGAGCAGTTCTTC
cdr3_aa: CASSYGTSNEQFF

j_call: TRBJ1-2
clone_size: .
d_call: TRBD1
cdr3_length: 17
v_call: TRBV5-4
cdr3_nt: TGTGCCAGCAGCTTGAACCCCCCCTTGGACAGGGAGTATGGCTACACCTTC
cdr3_aa: CASSLNPPLDREYGYTF

j_call: TRBJ2-3
clone_size: .
d_call: TRBD2
cdr3_length: 15
v_call: TRBV6-1
cdr3_nt: TGTGCCAGCTCGAGACTAGCGGGGCTCACAGATACGCAGTATTTT
cdr3_aa: CASSRLAGLTDTQYF

j_call: TRBJ2-3
clone_size: .
d_call: .
cdr3_length: 15
v_call: TRBV11-2
cdr3_nt: TGTGCCAGCAGCTCGTCGACAGGACCCCTTGGTACGCAGTATTTT
cdr3_aa: CASSSSTGPLGTQYF

j_call: TRBJ1-2
clone_size: .
d_call: TRBD1
cdr3_length: 13
v_call: TRBV19
cdr3_nt: TGTGCCAGTAGGGGGACAGGGGGAAGAGGCTACACCTTC
cdr3_aa: CASRGTGGRGYTF

j_call: TRBJ2-5
clone_size: .
d_call: .
cdr3_length: 11
v_call: TRBV5-6
cdr3_nt: TGTGCCAGCAGCAGAGTGAGCCTTTCGAACTTC
cdr3_aa: CASSRVSLSNF

j_call: TRBJ2-1
clone_size: few
d_call: .
cdr3_length: 12
v_call: TRBV27
cdr3_nt: TGTGCCAGCAGTTTATTAGGGGATGAGCAGTTCTTC
cdr3_aa: CASSLLGDEQFF

j_call: TRBJ1-2
clone_size: .
d_call: .
cdr3_length: 10
v_call: TRBV20-1
cdr3_nt: TGCAGTGCGGGACATCTCGGCTACACCTTC
cdr3_aa: CSAGHLGYTF

j_call: TRBJ2-5
clone_size: .
d_call: TRBD1
cdr3_length: 15
v_call: TRBV7-6
cdr3_nt: TGTGCCAGCAGCTTAGGGACAGGGGCAGGGGAGACCCAGTACTTC
cdr3_aa: CASSLGTGAGETQYF

j_call: TRBJ2-5
clone_size: .
d_call: .
cdr3_length: 13
v_call: TRBV18
cdr3_nt: TGTGCCAGCTCACCAATCGAGAGAGGGACCCAGTACTTC
cdr3_aa: CASSPIERGTQYF

j_call: TRBJ2-1
clone_size: .
d_call: TRBD2
cdr3_length: 17
v_call: TRBV18
cdr3_nt: TGTGCCAGCTCCCCGGGACTAGCGGGAGGGCGCAGCAATGAGCAGTTCTTC
cdr3_aa: CASSPGLAGGRSNEQFF

j_call: TRBJ2-7
clone_size: .
d_call: TRBD1
cdr3_length: 14
v_call: TRBV5-4
cdr3_nt: TGTGCCAGCAGCTTATCACAGGGGGTCTACGAGCAGTACTTC
cdr3_aa: CASSLSQGVYEQYF

j_call: TRBJ2-5
clone_size: .
d_call: .
cdr3_length: 13
v_call: TRBV6-6
cdr3_nt: TGTGCCAGCAGTTACTTCCAGCAAGAGACCCAGTACTTC
cdr3_aa: CASSYFQQETQYF

j_call: TRBJ1-1
clone_size: .
d_call: .
cdr3_length: 13
v_call: TRBV7-2
cdr3_nt: TGTGCCAGCAGCCGACCAGCCCTCCGGGGAGCTTTCTTT
cdr3_aa: CASSRPALRGAFF

j_call: TRBJ2-3
clone_size: .
d_call: TRBD2
cdr3_length: 17
v_call: TRBV7-6
cdr3_nt: TGTGCCAGCCGACGACTAGCGGGGGGGCCATCTCCAGATACGCAGTATTTT
cdr3_aa: CASRRLAGGPSPDTQYF

j_call: TRBJ1-4
clone_size: .
d_call: .
cdr3_length: 14
v_call: TRBV28
cdr3_nt: TGTGCCAGCATCACAGGGTCGGTACGTGAAAAACTGTTTTTT
cdr3_aa: CASITGSVREKLFF

j_call: TRBJ2-7
clone_size: .
d_call: TRBD1
cdr3_length: 15
v_call: TRBV11-2
cdr3_nt: TGTGCCAGCAGCCCAGGGACAGGGGCTTACCACGAGCAGTACTTC
cdr3_aa: CASSPGTGAYHEQYF

j_call: TRBJ2-4
clone_size: .
d_call: .
cdr3_length: 16
v_call: TRBV7-2
cdr3_nt: TGTGCCAGCAGCTTAGGGCTAGTTGGAGCCAAAAACATTCAGTACTTC
cdr3_aa: CASSLGLVGAKNIQYF

j_call: TRBJ2-7
clone_size: .
d_call: TRBD2
cdr3_length: 12
v_call: TRBV29-1
cdr3_nt: TGCAGCGTCGGGGAGGGTTCCTACGAGCAGTACTTC
cdr3_aa: CSVGEGSYEQYF

j_call: TRBJ2-7
clone_size: .
d_call: .
cdr3_length: 12
v_call: TRBV10-3
cdr3_nt: TGTGCCATCAGTGATGGGGGCTACGAGCAGTACTTC
cdr3_aa: CAISDGGYEQYF

j_call: TRBJ2-7
clone_size: .
d_call: .
cdr3_length: 14
v_call: TRBV7-2
cdr3_nt: TGTGCCAGCAGCCAGGGGTCTAGGGTGTACGAGCAGTACTTC
cdr3_aa: CASSQGSRVYEQYF

j_call: TRBJ2-7
clone_size: .
d_call: TRBD2
cdr3_length: 16
v_call: TRBV11-3
cdr3_nt: TGTGCCAGCAGCTTAGGAGGGACTAGCGGAACCTACGAGCAGTACTTC
cdr3_aa: CASSLGGTSGTYEQYF

j_call: TRBJ2-2
clone_size: .
d_call: TRBD2
cdr3_length: 15
v_call: TRBV5-1
cdr3_nt: TGCGCCACCCGGCCGGCTAGCGGGAACACCGGGGAGCTGTTTTTT
cdr3_aa: CATRPASGNTGELFF

j_call: TRBJ2-1
clone_size: .
d_call: TRBD2
cdr3_length: 16
v_call: TRBV7-2
cdr3_nt: TGTGCCAGCAGCTTTGGATCGACTAGCGGTGACAATGAGCAGTTCTTC
cdr3_aa: CASSFGSTSGDNEQFF

j_call: TRBJ1-3
clone_size: .
d_call: TRBD1
cdr3_length: 16
v_call: TRBV2
cdr3_nt: TGTGCCAGCAGTGAATCCACAGGGGGCTTAGGAAACACCATATATTTT
cdr3_aa: CASSESTGGLGNTIYF

j_call: TRBJ2-7
clone_size: .
d_call: .
cdr3_length: 14
v_call: TRBV27
cdr3_nt: TGTGCCAGCAGTTTAATGGGGGCCGCCGACGAGCAGTACTTC
cdr3_aa: CASSLMGAADEQYF

j_call: TRBJ2-3
clone_size: .
d_call: TRBD1
cdr3_length: 17
v_call: TRBV4-1
cdr3_nt: TGCGCCAGCACCTACAGAGAGATAGGGGGCGGCACAGATACGCAGTATTTT
cdr3_aa: CASTYREIGGGTDTQYF

j_call: TRBJ2-5
clone_size: once
d_call: TRBD2
cdr3_length: 14
v_call: TRBV6-1
cdr3_nt: TGTGCCAGCAGTGAAGGGACTAGCGGGAGGAGAGGGTACTTC
cdr3_aa: CASSEGTSGRRGYF

j_call: TRBJ2-7
clone_size: .
d_call: .
cdr3_length: 12
v_call: TRBV2
cdr3_nt: TGTGCCAGCAGACTACAGGGATACGAGCAGTACTTC
cdr3_aa: CASRLQGYEQYF

j_call: TRBJ2-7
clone_size: few
d_call: .
cdr3_length: 16
v_call: TRBV21-1
cdr3_nt: TGTGCCAGCAGCCCTGAGGCGGTTATCATCTCCTACGAGCAGTACTTC
cdr3_aa: CASSPEAVIISYEQYF

j_call: TRBJ2-7
clone_size: .
d_call: TRBD1
cdr3_length: 15
v_call: TRBV29-1
cdr3_nt: TGCAGCGTAGTTACCGGGACAGGGGGCTCCTACGAGCAGTACTTC
cdr3_aa: CSVVTGTGGSYEQYF

j_call: TRBJ1-2
clone_size: .
d_call: .
cdr3_length: 15
v_call: TRBV7-2
cdr3_nt: TGTGCCAGCAGCGGTATCAGGGGAGCTAACTATGGCTACACCTTC
cdr3_aa: CASSGIRGANYGYTF

j_call: TRBJ1-2
clone_size: .
d_call: .
cdr3_length: 12
v_call: TRBV19
cdr3_nt: TGTGCCAGCAGTCAAACTAACTATGGCTACACCTTC
cdr3_aa: CASSQTNYGYTF